This T cell receptor beta chain originates from a study of Graves' ophthalmopathy and Graves' hyperthyroidism. This clonotype was seen many times. The antigen remains unidentified. Whole-study results and caveats: Using a 13-signature model, the authors split ophthalmopathy from stable hyperthyroidism, with around 89% sensitivity and 70% to 83% specificity. A majority of expanded thyroid clonotypes exceeding 0.001 frequency were likewise present in blood.

Germline V gene data show CDR1 as SNHLY and CDR2 as FYNNEI. The CDR3 consists of 14 residues. The V end lost 2 bases, the J end lost 5 bases, and 12 bases lay between the germline ends. The authors amplified TCR beta CDR3 regions, and they did so from RNA transcripts for repertoire sequencing. The library came from an HTBI-primed first-round RT-PCR and a second-round multiplex PCR. MiXCR was run by TCRdb on the multiplex PCR reads, yielding one entry per CDR3 protein. The sample consists of around 670,000 distinct CDR3 sequences, roughly 41% of them appearing once. The J gene is TRBJ1-1, the V gene TRBV2, with D uncertain. The receptor comes from an adult man with Graves' ophthalmopathy. Sequences were obtained from peripheral blood. The CDR3 reads CASSESGPWTEAFF. The CDR3 coding sequence is TGTGCCAGCAGTGAATCTGGGCCGTGGACTGAAGCTTTCTTT. Based on the CDR3 plus reference TRBV2 and TRBJ1-1, the full variable domain is EPEVTQTPSHQVTQMGQEVILRCVPISNHLYFYWYRQILGQKVEFLVSFYNNEISEKSEIFDDQFSVERPDGSNFTLKIRSTKLEDSAMYFCASSESGPWTEAFFGQGTRLTVV.